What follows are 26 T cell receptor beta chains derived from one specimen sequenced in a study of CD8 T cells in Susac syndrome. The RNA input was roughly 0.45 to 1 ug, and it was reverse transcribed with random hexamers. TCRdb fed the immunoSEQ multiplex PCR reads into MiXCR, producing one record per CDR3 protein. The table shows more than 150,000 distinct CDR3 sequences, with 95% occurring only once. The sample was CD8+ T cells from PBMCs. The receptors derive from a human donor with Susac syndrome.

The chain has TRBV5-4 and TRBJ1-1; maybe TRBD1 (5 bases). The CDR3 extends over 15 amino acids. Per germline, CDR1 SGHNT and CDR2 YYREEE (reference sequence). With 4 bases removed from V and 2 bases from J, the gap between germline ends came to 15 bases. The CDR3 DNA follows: TGTGCCAGCAGCCCAGAGGGGCAGAGAAACACTGAAGCTTTCTTT. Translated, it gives CASSPEGQRNTEAFF. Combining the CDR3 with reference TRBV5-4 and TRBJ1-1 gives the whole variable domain ETGVTQSPTHLIKTRGQQVTLRCSSQSGHNTVSWYQQALGQGPQFIFQYYREEENGRGNFPPRFSGLQFPNYSSELNVNALELDDSALYLCASSPEGQRNTEAFFGQGTRLTVV.

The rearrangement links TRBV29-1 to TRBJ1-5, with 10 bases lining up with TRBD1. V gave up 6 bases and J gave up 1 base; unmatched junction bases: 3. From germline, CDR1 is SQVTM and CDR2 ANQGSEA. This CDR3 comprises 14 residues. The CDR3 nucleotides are TGCAGCGTGACAGGGGGCCAGAGCAATCAGCCCCAGCATTTT. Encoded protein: CSVTGGQSNQPQHF.

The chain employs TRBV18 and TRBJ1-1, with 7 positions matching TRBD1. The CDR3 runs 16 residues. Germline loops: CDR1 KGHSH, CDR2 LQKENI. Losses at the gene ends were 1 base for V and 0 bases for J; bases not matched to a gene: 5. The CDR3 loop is CASSPLTGNMNTEAFF. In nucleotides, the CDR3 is TGTGCCAGCTCACCACTGACAGGGAACATGAACACTGAAGCTTTCTTT.

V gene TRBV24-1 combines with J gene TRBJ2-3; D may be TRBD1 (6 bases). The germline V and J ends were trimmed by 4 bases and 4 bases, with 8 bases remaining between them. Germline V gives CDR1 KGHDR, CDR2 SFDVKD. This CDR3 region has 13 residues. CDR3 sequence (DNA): TGTGCCACCAGTGACCCAGGGGCAGATACGCAGTATTTT. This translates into CATSDPGADTQYF.

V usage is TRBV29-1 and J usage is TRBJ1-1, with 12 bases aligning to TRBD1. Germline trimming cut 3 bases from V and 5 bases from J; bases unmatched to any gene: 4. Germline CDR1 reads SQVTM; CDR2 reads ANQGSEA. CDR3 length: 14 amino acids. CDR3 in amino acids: CSVEGQGAWTEAFF. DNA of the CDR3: TGCAGCGTTGAGGGACAGGGGGCTTGGACTGAAGCTTTCTTT.

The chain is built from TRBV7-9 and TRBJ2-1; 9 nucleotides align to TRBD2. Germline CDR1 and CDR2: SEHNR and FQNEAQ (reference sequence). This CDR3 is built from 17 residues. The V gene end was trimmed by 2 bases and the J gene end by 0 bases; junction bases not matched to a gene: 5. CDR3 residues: CASSLSAGGFSYNEQFF. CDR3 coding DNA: TGTGCCAGCAGCTTATCGGCGGGGGGGTTCTCCTACAATGAGCAGTTCTTC.

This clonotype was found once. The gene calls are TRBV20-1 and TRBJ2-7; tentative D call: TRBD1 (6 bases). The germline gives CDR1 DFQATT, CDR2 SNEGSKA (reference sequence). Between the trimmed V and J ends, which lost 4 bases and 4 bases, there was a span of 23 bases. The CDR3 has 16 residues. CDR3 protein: CSATSSAGGKPYEQYF. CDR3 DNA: TGCAGTGCTACGAGTAGCGCTGGGGGCAAACCGTACGAGCAGTACTTC.

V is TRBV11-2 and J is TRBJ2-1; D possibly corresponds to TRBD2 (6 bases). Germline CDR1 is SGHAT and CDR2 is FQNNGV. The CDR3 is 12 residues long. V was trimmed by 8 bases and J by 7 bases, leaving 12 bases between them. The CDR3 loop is CASRDSDNEQFF. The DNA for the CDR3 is TGTGCCAGCCGGGACTCCGATAATGAGCAGTTCTTC.

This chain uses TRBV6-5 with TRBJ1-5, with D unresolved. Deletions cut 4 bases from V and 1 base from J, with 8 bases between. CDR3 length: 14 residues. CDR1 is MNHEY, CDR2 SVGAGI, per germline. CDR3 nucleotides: TGTGCCAGCAGTTCTCTAGAAAGCAATCAGCCCCAGCATTTT. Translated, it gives CASSSLESNQPQHF.

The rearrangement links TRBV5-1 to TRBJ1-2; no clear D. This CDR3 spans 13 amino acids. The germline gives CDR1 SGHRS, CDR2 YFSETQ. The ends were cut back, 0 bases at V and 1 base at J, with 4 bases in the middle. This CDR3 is CASSLAINYGYTF. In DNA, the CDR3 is TGCGCCAGCAGCTTGGCCATTAACTATGGCTACACCTTC.

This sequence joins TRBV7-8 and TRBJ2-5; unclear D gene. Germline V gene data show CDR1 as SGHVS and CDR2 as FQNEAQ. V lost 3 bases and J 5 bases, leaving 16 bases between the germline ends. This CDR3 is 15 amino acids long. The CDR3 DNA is TGTGCCAGCAGCTTTCTGCAGCTAGAAGGGGAGACCCAGTACTTC. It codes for CASSFLQLEGETQYF.

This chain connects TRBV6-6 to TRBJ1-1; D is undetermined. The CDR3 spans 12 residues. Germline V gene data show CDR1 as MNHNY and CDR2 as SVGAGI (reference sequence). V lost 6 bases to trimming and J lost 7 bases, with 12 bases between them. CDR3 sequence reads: CASSPGPDEAFF. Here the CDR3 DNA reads TGTGCCAGCAGCCCGGGCCCGGATGAAGCTTTCTTT.

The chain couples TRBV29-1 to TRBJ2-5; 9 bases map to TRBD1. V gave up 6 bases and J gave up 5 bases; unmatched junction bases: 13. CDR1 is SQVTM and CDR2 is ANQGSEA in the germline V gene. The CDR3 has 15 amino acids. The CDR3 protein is CSVSPRRDRVETQYF. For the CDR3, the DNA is TGCAGCGTCTCCCCTCGCCGGGACAGGGTGGAGACCCAGTACTTC. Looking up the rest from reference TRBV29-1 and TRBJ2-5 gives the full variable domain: SAVISQKPSRDICQRGTSLTIQCQVDSQVTMMFWYRQQPGQSLTLIATANQGSEATYESGFVIDKFPISRPNLTFSTLTVSNMSPEDSSIYLCSVSPRRDRVETQYFGPGTRLLVL.

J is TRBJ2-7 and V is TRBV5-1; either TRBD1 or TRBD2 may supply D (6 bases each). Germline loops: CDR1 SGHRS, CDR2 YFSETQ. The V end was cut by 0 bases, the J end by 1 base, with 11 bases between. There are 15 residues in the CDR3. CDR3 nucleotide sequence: TGCGCCAGCAGCTTGGTGGAGGGGGGATCCTACGAGCAGTACTTC. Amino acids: CASSLVEGGSYEQYF.

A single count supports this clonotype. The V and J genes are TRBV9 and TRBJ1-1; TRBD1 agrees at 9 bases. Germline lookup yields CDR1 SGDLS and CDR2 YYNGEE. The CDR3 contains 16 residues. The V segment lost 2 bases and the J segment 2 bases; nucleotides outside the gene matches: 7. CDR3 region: CASSVQGTGINTEAFF. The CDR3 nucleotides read TGTGCCAGCAGCGTGCAGGGGACAGGGATAAACACTGAAGCTTTCTTT.

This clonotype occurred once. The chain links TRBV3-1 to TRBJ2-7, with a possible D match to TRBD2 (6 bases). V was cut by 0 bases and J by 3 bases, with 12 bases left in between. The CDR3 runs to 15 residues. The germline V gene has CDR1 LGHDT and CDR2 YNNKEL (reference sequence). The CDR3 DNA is TGTGCCAGCAGCCAAGATCGGGGGAATAGCTACGAGCAGTACTTC. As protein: CASSQDRGNSYEQYF.

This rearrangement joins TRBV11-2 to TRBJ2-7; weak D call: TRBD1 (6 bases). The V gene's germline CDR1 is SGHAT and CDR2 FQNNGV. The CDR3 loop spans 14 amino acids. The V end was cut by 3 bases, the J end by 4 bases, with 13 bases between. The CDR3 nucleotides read TGTGCCAGCAGCTTGACAGGATCCGGATACGAGCAGTACTTC. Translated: CASSLTGSGYEQYF.

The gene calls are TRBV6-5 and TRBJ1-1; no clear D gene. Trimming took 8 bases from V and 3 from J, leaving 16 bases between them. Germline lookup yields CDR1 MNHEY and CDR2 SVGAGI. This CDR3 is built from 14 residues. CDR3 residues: CASGSDEGDTEAFF. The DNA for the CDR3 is TGTGCCAGCGGCTCGGACGAGGGAGACACTGAAGCTTTCTTT.

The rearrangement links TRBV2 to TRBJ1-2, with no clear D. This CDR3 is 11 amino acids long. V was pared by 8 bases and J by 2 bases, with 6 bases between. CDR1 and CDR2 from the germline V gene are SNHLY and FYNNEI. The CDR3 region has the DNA TGTGCCAGCGGGGAGAACTATGGCTACACCTTC. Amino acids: CASGENYGYTF.

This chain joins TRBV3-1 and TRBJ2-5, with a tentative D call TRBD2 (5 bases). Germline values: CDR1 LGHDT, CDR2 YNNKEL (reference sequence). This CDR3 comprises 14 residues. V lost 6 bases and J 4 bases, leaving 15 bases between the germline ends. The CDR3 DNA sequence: TGTGCCAGCAGACCGGGGAAGGGAGCAGAGACCCAGTACTTC. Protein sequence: CASRPGKGAETQYF.

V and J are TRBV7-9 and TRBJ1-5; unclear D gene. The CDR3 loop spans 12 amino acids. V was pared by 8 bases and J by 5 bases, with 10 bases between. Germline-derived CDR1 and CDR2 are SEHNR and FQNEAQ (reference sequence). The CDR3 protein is CASQAADQPQHF. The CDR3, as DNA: TGTGCCAGCCAAGCGGCGGATCAGCCCCAGCATTTT.

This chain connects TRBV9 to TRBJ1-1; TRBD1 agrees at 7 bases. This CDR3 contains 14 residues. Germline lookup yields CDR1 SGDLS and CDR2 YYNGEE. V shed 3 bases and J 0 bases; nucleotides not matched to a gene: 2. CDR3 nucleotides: TGTGCCAGCAGCGCAGGGGGGTTGAACACTGAAGCTTTCTTT. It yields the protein CASSAGGLNTEAFF.

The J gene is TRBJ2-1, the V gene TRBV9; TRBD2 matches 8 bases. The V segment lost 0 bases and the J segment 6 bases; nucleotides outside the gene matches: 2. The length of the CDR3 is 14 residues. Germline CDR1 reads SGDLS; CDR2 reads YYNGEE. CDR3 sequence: CASSVAGGGNEQFF. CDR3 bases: TGTGCCAGCAGCGTAGCGGGGGGGGGCAATGAGCAGTTCTTC.

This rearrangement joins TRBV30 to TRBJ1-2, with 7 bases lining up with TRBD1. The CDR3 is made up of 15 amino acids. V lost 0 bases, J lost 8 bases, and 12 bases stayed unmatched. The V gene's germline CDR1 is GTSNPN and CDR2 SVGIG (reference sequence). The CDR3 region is CAWSVGARTGEGYTF. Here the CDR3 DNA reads TGTGCCTGGAGTGTTGGAGCAAGAACAGGGGAAGGCTACACCTTC.

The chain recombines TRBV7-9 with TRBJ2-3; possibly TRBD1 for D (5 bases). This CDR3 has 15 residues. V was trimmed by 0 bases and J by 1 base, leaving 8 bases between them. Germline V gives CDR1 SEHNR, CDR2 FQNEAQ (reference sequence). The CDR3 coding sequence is TGTGCCAGCAGCTTAGCCTTAGGGGGCACAGATACGCAGTATTTT. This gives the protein CASSLALGGTDTQYF.

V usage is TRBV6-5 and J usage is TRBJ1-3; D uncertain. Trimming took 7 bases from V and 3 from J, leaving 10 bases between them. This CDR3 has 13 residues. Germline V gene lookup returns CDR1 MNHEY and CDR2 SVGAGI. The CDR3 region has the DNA TGTGCCAGCAATAGGGCTGGTGGAAACACCATATATTTT. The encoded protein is CASNRAGGNTIYF.